Given below is one TCR beta chain in context. Study processing details: Estimation of nucleated cell counts was performed using reference gene primer amplification. TCRdb's copy holds only in-frame clones and misses some; the assay was immunoSEQ multiplex PCR. V, J and clone size are those of that table, while D and trimming were read from the DNA. The sample lists roughly 100,000 clones, approximately 89% occurring once. The sample belongs to a study of blood T cell repertoires in COVID-19. For the study at large: The United States, Italy and Spain supplied acute and convalescent COVID-19 samples. PBMCs, B-cell-depleted T cells, or T cells were the source of the cDNA or gDNA that made up the material.

The CDR3 runs to 13 residues. With 1 base removed from V and 6 bases from J, the gap between germline ends came to 9 bases. CDR1 is MNHNS and CDR2 is SASEGT in the germline V gene. The source material was peripheral blood. The sequence came from a woman aged 80 or over in a cohort sampled during active COVID-19. The rearrangement joins TRBV6-1 to TRBJ1-1, with D possibly matching TRBD1 (6 bases). CDR3 bases: TGTGCCAGCAGTGAAGTTAACAGGGCTGAAGCTTTCTTT. This sequence encodes CASSEVNRAEAFF.